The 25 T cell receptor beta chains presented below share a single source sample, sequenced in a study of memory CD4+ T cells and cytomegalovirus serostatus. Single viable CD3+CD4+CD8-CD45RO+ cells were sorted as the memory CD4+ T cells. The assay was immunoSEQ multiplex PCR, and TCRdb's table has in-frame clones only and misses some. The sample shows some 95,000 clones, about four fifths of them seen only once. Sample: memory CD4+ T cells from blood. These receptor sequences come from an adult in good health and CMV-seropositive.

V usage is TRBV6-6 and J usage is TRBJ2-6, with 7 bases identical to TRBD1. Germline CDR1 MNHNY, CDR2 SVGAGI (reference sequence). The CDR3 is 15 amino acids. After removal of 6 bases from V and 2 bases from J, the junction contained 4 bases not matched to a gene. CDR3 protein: CASSLDRAGANVLTF. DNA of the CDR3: TGTGCCAGCAGCTTAGACAGGGCTGGGGCCAACGTCCTGACTTTC.

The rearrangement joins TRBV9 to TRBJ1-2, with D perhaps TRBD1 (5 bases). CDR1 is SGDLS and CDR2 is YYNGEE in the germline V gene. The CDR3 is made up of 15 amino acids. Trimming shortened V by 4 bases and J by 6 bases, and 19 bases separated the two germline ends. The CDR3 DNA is TGTGCCAGCAGCCCCTTGAGGGGCAGGGTTGATGGCTACACCTTC. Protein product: CASSPLRGRVDGYTF.

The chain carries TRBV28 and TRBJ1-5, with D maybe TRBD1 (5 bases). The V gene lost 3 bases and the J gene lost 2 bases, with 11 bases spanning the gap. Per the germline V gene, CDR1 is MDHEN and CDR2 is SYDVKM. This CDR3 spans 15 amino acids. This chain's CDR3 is CASSLAGSRNQPQHF. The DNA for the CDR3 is TGTGCCAGCAGTTTGGCAGGGAGTCGCAATCAGCCCCAGCATTTT. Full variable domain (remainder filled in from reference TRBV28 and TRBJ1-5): DVKVTQSSRYLVKRTGEKVFLECVQDMDHENMFWYRQDPGLGLRLIYFSYDVKMKEKGDIPEGYSVSREKKERFSLILESASTNQTSMYLCASSLAGSRNQPQHFGDGTRLSIL.

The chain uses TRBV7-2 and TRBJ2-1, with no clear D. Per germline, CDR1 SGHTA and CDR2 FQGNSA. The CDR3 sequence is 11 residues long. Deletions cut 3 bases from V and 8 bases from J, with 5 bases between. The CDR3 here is CASSFEYEQFF. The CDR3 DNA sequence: TGTGCCAGCAGCTTTGAGTATGAGCAGTTCTTC.

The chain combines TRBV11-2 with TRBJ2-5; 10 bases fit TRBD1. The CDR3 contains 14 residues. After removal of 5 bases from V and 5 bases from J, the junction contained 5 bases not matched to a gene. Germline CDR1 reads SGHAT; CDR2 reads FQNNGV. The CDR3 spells CASSPRTGGETQYF. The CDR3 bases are TGTGCCAGCAGCCCACGGACAGGGGGGGAGACCCAGTACTTC.

The CDR3 region is CSVVAGNGQPQHF. CDR3 nucleotide sequence: TGCAGCGTTGTGGCAGGGAACGGTCAGCCCCAGCATTTT. The chain joins TRBV29-1 to TRBJ1-5; the D gene is possibly TRBD1 (5 bases). This CDR3 contains 13 residues. The V gene lost 4 bases and the J gene lost 6 bases, with 13 bases spanning the gap. Per the germline V gene, CDR1 is SQVTM and CDR2 is ANQGSEA.

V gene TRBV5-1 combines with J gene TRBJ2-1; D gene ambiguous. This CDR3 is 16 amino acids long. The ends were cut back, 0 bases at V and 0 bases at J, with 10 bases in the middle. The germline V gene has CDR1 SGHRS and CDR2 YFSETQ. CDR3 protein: CASSLEPTSSYNEQFF. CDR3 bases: TGCGCCAGCAGCTTGGAACCGACCAGCTCCTACAATGAGCAGTTCTTC.

The CDR3 reads CASRPDRSGANVLTF. CDR3 nucleotides: TGTGCCAGCAGGCCTGACAGGTCTGGGGCCAACGTCCTGACTTTC. The chain carries TRBV7-2 and TRBJ2-6; perhaps TRBD1 as D (6 bases). The germline CDR1 and CDR2 sequences are SGHTA and FQGNSA. Between the trimmed V and J ends, which lost 6 bases and 1 base, there was a span of 10 bases. The CDR3 length is 15 residues.

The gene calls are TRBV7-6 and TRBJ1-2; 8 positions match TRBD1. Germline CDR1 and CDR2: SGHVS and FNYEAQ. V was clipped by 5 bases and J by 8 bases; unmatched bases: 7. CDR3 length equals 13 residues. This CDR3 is CASSPQGAEGYTF. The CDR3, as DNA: TGTGCCAGCAGCCCGCAGGGGGCGGAGGGCTACACCTTC.

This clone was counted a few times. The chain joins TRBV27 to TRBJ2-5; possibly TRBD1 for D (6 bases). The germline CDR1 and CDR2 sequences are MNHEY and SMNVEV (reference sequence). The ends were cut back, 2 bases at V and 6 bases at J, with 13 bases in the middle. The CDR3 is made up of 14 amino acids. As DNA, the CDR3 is TGTGCCAGCAGTTTAGCACAGGGCCCCAAGACCCAGTACTTC. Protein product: CASSLAQGPKTQYF.

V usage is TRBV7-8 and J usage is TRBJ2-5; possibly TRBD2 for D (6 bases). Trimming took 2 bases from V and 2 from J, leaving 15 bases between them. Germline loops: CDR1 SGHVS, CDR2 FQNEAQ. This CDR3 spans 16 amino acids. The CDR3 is CASSLLEGGRQETQYF. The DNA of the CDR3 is TGTGCCAGCAGCTTATTAGAGGGAGGAAGGCAAGAGACCCAGTACTTC.

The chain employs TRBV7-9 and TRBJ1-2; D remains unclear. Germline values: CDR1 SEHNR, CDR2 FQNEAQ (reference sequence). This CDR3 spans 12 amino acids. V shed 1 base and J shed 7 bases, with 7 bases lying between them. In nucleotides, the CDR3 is TGTGCCAGCAGCTTAGTTCGTGCTGGCTACACCTTC. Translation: CASSLVRAGYTF.

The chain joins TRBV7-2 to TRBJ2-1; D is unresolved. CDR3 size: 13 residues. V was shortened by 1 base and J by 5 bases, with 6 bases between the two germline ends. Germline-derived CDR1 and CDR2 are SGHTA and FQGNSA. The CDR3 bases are TGTGCCAGCAGCTTAGATCATAACAATGAGCAGTTCTTC. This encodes CASSLDHNNEQFF. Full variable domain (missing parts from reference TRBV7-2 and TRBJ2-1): GAGVSQSPSNKVTEKGKDVELRCDPISGHTALYWYRQSLGQGLEFLIYFQGNSAPDKSGLPSDRFSAERTGGSVSTLTIQRTQQEDSAVYLCASSLDHNNEQFFGPGTRLTVL.

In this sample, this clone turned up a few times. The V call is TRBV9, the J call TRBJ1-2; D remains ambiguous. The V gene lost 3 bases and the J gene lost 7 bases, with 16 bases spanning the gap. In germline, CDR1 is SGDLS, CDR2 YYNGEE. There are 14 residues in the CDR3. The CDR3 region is CASSAIMGFSGYTF. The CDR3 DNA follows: TGTGCCAGCAGCGCGATTATGGGGTTCTCTGGCTACACCTTC.

In DNA form, the CDR3 reads TGTGCCAGCAGCTCCGGACTAGCGGTCAACACCGGGGAGCTGTTTTTT. It codes for CASSSGLAVNTGELFF. The rearrangement links TRBV5-6 to TRBJ2-2, with 10 bases fitting TRBD2. The V gene end was trimmed by 3 bases and the J gene end by 2 bases; junction bases not matched to a gene: 4. This CDR3 has 16 amino acids. Germline CDR1 reads SGHDT; CDR2 reads YYEEEE.

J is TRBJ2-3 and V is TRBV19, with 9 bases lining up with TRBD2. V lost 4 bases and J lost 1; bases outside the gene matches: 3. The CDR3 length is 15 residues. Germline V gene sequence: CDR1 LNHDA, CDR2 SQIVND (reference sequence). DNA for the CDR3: TGTGCCAGTAGTACCAGGACTAGCGGCACAGATACGCAGTATTTT. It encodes CASSTRTSGTDTQYF.

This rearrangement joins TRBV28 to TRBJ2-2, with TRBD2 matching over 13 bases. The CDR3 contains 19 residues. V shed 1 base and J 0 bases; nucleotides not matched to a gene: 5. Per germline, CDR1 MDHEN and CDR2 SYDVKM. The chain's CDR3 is CASSLLLLAGGPNTGELFF. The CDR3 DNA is TGTGCCAGCAGTTTATTGTTACTAGCGGGGGGGCCGAACACCGGGGAGCTGTTTTTT.

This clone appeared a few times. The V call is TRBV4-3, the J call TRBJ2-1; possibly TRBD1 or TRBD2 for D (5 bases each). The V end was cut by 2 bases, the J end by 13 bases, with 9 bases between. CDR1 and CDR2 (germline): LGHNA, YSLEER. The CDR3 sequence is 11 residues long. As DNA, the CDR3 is TGCGCCAGCAGCCAATTCAGGGACCAGTTCTTC. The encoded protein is CASSQFRDQFF.

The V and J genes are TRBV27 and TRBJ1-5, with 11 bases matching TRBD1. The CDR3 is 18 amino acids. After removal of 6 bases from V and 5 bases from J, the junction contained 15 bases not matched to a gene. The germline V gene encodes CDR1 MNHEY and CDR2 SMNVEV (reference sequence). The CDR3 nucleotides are TGTGCCAGCAGCTTTAAGACCCCGGGACAGGGGGTCGATCAGCCCCAGCATTTT. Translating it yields CASSFKTPGQGVDQPQHF.

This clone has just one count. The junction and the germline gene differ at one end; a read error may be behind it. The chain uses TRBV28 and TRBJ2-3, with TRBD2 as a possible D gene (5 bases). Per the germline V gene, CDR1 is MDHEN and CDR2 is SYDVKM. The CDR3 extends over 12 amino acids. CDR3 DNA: TGCTCATCGGCGGGCGCCACAGATACGCAGTATTTT. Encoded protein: CSSAGATDTQYF.

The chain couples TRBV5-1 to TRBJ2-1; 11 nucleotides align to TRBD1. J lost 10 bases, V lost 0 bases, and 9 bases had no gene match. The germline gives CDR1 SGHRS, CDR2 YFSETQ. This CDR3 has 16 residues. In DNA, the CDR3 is TGCGCCAGCAGCTTGGGCCCGGGACAGGGGGATCGGGAGCAGTTCTTC. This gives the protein CASSLGPGQGDREQFF.

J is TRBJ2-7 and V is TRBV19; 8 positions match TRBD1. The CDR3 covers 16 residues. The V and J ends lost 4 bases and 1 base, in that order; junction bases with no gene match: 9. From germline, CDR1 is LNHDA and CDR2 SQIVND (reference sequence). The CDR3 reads CASSSPHGTGSYEQYF. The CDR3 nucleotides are TGTGCCAGTAGTAGCCCCCACGGGACAGGATCCTACGAGCAGTACTTC. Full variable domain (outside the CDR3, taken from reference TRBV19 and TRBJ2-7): DGGITQSPKYLFRKEGQNVTLSCEQNLNHDAMYWYRQDPGQGLRLIYYSQIVNDFQKGDIAEGYSVSREKKESFPLTVTSAQKNPTAFYLCASSSPHGTGSYEQYFGPGTRLTVT.

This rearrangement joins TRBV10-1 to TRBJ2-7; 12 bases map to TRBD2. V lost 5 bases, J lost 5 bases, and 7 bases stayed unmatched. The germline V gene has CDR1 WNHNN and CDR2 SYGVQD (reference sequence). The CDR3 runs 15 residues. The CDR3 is CASSPLAGGAHEQYF. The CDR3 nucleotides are TGCGCCAGCAGTCCACTAGCGGGAGGTGCCCACGAGCAGTACTTC.

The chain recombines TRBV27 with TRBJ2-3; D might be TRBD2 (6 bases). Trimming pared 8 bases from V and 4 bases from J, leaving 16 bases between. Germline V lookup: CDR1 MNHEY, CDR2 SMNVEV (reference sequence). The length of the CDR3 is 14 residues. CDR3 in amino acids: CASRDLGGPDTQYF. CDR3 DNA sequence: TGTGCCAGCCGTGACTTGGGGGGACCAGATACGCAGTATTTT.

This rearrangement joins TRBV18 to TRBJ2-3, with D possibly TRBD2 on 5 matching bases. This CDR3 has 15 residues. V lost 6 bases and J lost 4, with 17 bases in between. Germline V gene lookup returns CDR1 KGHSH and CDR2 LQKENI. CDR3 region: CASSTSVGVADTQYF. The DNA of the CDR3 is TGTGCCAGCTCCACATCGGTGGGAGTTGCAGATACGCAGTATTTT.